This T cell receptor (beta chain) is drawn from a study of cytomegalovirus exposure and HLA in healthy donors. Primers for the PCR totalled 60 Vbeta and 13 Jbeta. Produced via immunoSEQ multiplex PCR; TCRdb's table is partial and in-frame only. Of some 200,000 clones in the sample, approximately 84% were seen once. CDR3 length equals 17 residues. Germline V lookup: CDR1 SGDLS, CDR2 YYNGEE. Trimming removed 4 bases from V and 1 base from J, with 18 bases in between. Sequenced material: PBMCs. The V and J genes are TRBV9 and TRBJ1-5, with D maybe TRBD1 (5 bases). The clonotype comes from a woman in her forties or fifties in good health and CMV-seropositive. Written as DNA, the CDR3 is TGTGCCAGCAGCACGCCACCGGGGGGAGTGAGCAATCAGCCCCAGCATTTT. Encoded protein: CASSTPPGGVSNQPQHF.